The entry below gives a single T cell receptor beta chain sequence along with its context. Its target antigen remains unknown. Per-base quality was not reported, and no clone a single base away is much larger than it. The immunoSEQ Assay, a bias-controlled multiplex PCR, was used to amplify TCRbeta CDR3 regions from genomic DNA. The authors processed their data as follows. Nucleated cell counts per sample were estimated from amplification of reference gene primers within the assay. Sequence reads were collapsed and filtered to measure the absolute abundance of every unique TCRbeta CDR3 rearrangement. Productive Simpson clonality was computed per sample as the square root of Simpson's diversity index over productive rearrangements. What TCRdb holds here is the immuneACCESS table cut down to in-frame rearrangements. Part of the clones is not present; checked against another copy, under half of the missing clones reflect an unresolved V gene, and the others are unexplained. V and J calls and clone size are copied from that table; D and trimming were computed from the DNA. Within this sample are about 79,000 clones, with roughly 89% of them counted one time only. The ten largest clonotypes hold approximately 4.5% of the sample.

The data stem from a study of blood T cell repertoires in COVID-19 (dated by TCRdb to the early 2020s). Turning to the overall study: The collaborator samples originated in the United States, Italy and Spain and spanned the acute and convalescent phases of COVID-19. The prospective study material was composed of cDNA or gDNA derived from T cells, B-cell-depleted T cells, or PBMCs. The dataset comprised deeply sampled blood TCRbeta repertoires from subjects exposed to, actively infected with, or recovered from COVID-19. The repertoires were released in a freely available public database intended as a resource for research on the immune response to SARS-CoV-2. The samples were drawn from the first 160 participants of the ongoing ImmuneRACE study and from 1,254 subjects provided by 6 global collaborators. Sample metadata almost always included a de-identified subject ID, COVID-19 status, age in years and sex. Where HLA class I and class II types were available, the types were taken from metadata supplied by the sample provider, not from assay-based typing.

The paper's findings and limits, for the study overall: The quantity of clinical and demographic metadata differed by source and by participant and was supplied without curation.

The collaborating institutions used their own protocols to collect whole blood in K2EDTA tubes. Collaborator samples were shipped for TCRbeta analysis as frozen whole blood, isolated PBMCs, or DNA extracted from either sample type. The sequencing input was peripheral blood. The sequence was collected from a middle-aged man with active COVID-19.

The base sequence is TGTGCCAGCAGTTACGGGGGGGGGTTCACTGAAGCTTTCTTT. Translated, it reads CASSYGGGFTEAFF. The chain couples TRBV6-5 to TRBJ1-1; the D region possibly corresponds to TRBD1 (5 bases align). CDR1 MNHEY and CDR2 SVGAGI are derived from the germline V gene. Reading from cysteine to phenylalanine, the CDR3 counts 14 amino acids. Just the 42-base CDR3 DNA is kept, in frame starting at base 1. V is shortened by 2 bases, J by 4 bases, and the region joining them spans 11 bases.